This T cell receptor (beta chain) was identified in a study of patients and donors after allogeneic stem cell transplantation. Trimming stripped 4 bases from V and 2 bases from J, with 18 bases between. CDR3 length: 16 residues. Per germline, CDR1 SEHNR and CDR2 FQNEAQ (reference sequence). TCRdb itself ran the RT-PCR reads through MiXCR, one entry per CDR3 protein. The sample carries roughly 960,000 distinct CDR3 sequences, approximately 19% recorded once. Sample: blood, either unsorted or a sorted T cell fraction (not recorded which). The source is a human donor who was either an allogeneic HSCT recipient or a stem cell or donor lymphocyte infusion donor (not recorded which). It is not recorded whose cells these are; they may come from a transplant donor. V gene TRBV7-9 combines with J gene TRBJ2-7; D not certain. As DNA, the CDR3 is TGTGCCAGCAGCTCAAGAGCCTTCCAGCGAACCTACGAGCAGTACTTC. Its protein is CASSSRAFQRTYEQYF.